This T cell receptor (beta chain) was sequenced during a study of persistence of HIV-infected CD4 T cells. To note about this clone: The antigen is unknown.

The CDR3 sequence is 14 residues long. Per the germline V gene, CDR1 is MNHNY and CDR2 is SVGAGI (reference sequence). V lost 2 bases to trimming and J lost 2 bases, with 10 bases between them. Lysates of CMV-infected fibroblasts at 10 ug/mL stimulated these cells. CD40L/CD69 double-negative CD45RO-high memory CD4+ T cells were collected. Suppressive ART was started during chronic HIV-1 infection in these adults. Donors had undetectable plasma HIV-1 RNA, under 50 copies/mL, for 4+ years. The libraries were made with immunoSEQ version 4 in survey mode. Genomic DNA was diluted to around 10 ng/uL, up to 1 ug per sample. Some clones are missing from TCRdb's copy, which holds only in-frame ones; the method was immunoSEQ multiplex PCR. Of 25,000 to 35,000 clones listed, roughly four fifths were seen once; the top ten hold around 0.86%.

This receptor was taken from an adult man with HIV who was CMV-seropositive. V is TRBV6-6 and J is TRBJ2-7; D ambiguous. Sequencing was performed on CD4+ T cells sorted from PBMCs after approximately 19-hour stimulation, taken from a patient who received antiretroviral therapy. CDR3 coding DNA: TGTGCCAGCAGTTACCCGATAGGGACCTACGAGCAGTACTTC. The encoded protein is CASSYPIGTYEQYF.